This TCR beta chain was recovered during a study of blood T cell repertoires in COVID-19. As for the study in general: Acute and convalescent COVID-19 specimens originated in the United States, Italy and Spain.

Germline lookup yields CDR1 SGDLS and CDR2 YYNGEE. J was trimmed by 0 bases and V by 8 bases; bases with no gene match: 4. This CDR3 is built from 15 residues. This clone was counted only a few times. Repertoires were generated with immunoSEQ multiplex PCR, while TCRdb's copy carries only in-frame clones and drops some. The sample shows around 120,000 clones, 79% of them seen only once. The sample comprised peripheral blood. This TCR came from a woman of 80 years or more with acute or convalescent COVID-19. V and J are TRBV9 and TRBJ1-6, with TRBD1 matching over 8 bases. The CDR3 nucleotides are TGTGCCAGTTCGACAGGGGACTCCTATAATTCACCCCTCCACTTT. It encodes CASSTGDSYNSPLHF.